This T cell receptor beta chain is from a study of blood T cell repertoires in COVID-19 (TCRdb year 2020). In terms of the full investigation: Samples covering the acute and convalescent phases of COVID-19 were provided by collaborators in the United States, Italy and Spain. The material from the prospective study consisted of cDNA or gDNA derived from T cells, B-cell-depleted T cells, or PBMCs. Subjects who had been exposed to COVID-19, were actively infected with it, or had recovered from it provided the deeply sampled blood TCRbeta repertoires that made up the dataset. The repertoires were made available in a free public database intended to serve as a resource for research on the immune response to SARS-CoV-2. The samples were drawn from the first 160 participants of the ongoing ImmuneRACE study and from roughly 1,300 subjects provided by 6 global collaborators. Sample metadata almost always included a de-identified subject ID, COVID-19 status, age in years and sex. Where available, HLA class I and class II types were obtained from metadata supplied by the sample provider rather than from assay-based typing.

The trim is 2 bases for V and 7 bases for J, with a gap of 18 bases between the germline ends. The CDR3 has 16 amino acids, counting the end cysteine and phenylalanine. The read is trimmed to its CDR3 DNA, 48 bases read in frame from base 1. Per the germline V gene, LGHNA is the CDR1 and YNFKEQ is the CDR2. Each collaborating institution followed its own protocols to collect whole blood in K2EDTA tubes. For TCRbeta analysis, collaborators shipped samples as frozen whole blood, isolated PBMCs, or DNA extracted from either of those sample types. Results the study describes overall, beyond this receptor: The amount of clinical and demographic metadata varied by source and participant and was provided uncurated.

TCRbeta CDR3 regions were amplified from genomic DNA by means of the immunoSEQ Assay, a bias-controlled multiplex PCR. In the original analysis: The number of nucleated cells in each sample was estimated by amplification of reference gene primers within the assay. To quantify the absolute abundance of each unique TCRbeta CDR3 rearrangement, sequence reads were collapsed and filtered. For each sample, productive Simpson clonality was calculated as the square root of Simpson's diversity index over productive rearrangements. Imported from immuneACCESS, the table was reduced by TCRdb to in-frame sequences with V and J called. These copies leave out some clones; in studies compared against another copy, an unresolved V gene accounts for under half, and the cause of the remainder is not known. V and J calls and clone size come straight from that table; D and trimming were deduced from the DNA. Across this sample there are 150,000 to 200,000 clones, with around nine tenths seen only once. The ten largest clones represent roughly 19% of the sample.

For this clone: It lacks a known antigen. No base-level quality is on record; no much larger clone is a single base apart.

In this chain, TRBV4-2 is recombined with TRBJ1-5; TRBD1 is a possible D gene, resting on 6 matching bases. The source material was peripheral blood. This TCR derives from a man in his 60s with active or convalescent COVID-19. The DNA sequence reads TGTGCCAGCAGCCAAACATCTACATACAGGGTACAGCCCCAGCATTTT. It translates as CASSQTSTYRVQPQHF.